This is a list of T cell receptor beta chains from one sample in a study of blood T cell repertoires in COVID-19. The assay was immunoSEQ multiplex PCR, and TCRdb's table has in-frame clones only and misses some. There are roughly 190,000 clones in the sample; around 80% occur only once, and 6.9% lies in the top ten. The sample consisted of peripheral blood. The origin of the receptors is a man in his 60s with acute or convalescent COVID-19. Each CDR3 is given with its conserved first and last residue. Fields, in order: clone size, J gene, D gene, CDR3 length, V gene, CDR3 DNA, CDR3 protein. A D gene is named only where the DNA matches it firmly. Only some rows state a clone size, as once, few, many or a class for expanded clones.

.	TRBJ2-5	TRBD2	16	TRBV27	TGTGCCAGCAGTTTGCTAGCGGGGATACCGCAAGAGACCCAGTACTTC	CASSLLAGIPQETQYF
.	TRBJ2-1	TRBD2	13	TRBV11-3	TGTGCCAGCAGCTTCGGCGGGGGGAATGAGCAGTTCTTC	CASSFGGGNEQFF
.	TRBJ1-2	TRBD1	14	TRBV10-3	TGTGCCATCAGTGGGACAGGGAAGGACTATGGCTACACCTTC	CAISGTGKDYGYTF
.	TRBJ1-5	.	13	TRBV24-1	TGTGCCACCAGCAGGGCCGTCGGGCAGCCCCAGCATTTT	CATSRAVGQPQHF
.	TRBJ1-5	TRBD1	15	TRBV2	TGTGCCAGCAGTGATGAAGGGGGCCACGGTCAGCCCCAGCATTTT	CASSDEGGHGQPQHF
.	TRBJ1-1	.	14	TRBV25-1	TGTGCCAGCAGTGAATGGGGGGGATACACTGAAGCTTTCTTT	CASSEWGGYTEAFF
.	TRBJ1-2	.	15	TRBV6-2/TRBV6-3	TGTGCCAGCAGTAGACCTCGGGGGGCCAACTATGGCTACACCTTC	CASSRPRGANYGYTF
.	TRBJ2-7	TRBD1	14	TRBV5-4	TGTGCCAGCAGCTTGGGACAGGGGGCGCGGGAGCAGTACTTC	CASSLGQGAREQYF
.	TRBJ2-3	.	15	TRBV9	TGTGCCAGCAGCGTAGAAGTTAGTCGCACAGATACGCAGTATTTT	CASSVEVSRTDTQYF
.	TRBJ1-1	.	12	TRBV13	TGTGCCAGCCTAGCCATGAACACTGAAGCTTTCTTT	CASLAMNTEAFF
.	TRBJ2-5	.	14	TRBV6-6	TGTGCCAGCAGTGACAGCAGGCCCCTAGAGACCCAGTACTTC	CASSDSRPLETQYF
.	TRBJ2-7	.	14	TRBV7-6	TGTGCCAGCAGCTTCCGGGACACAACCTACGAGCAGTACTTC	CASSFRDTTYEQYF
.	TRBJ2-1	TRBD2	15	TRBV3-1/TRBV3-2	TGTGCCAGCAGCCCACGGACTAGCGGGATGAATGAGCAGTTCTTC	CASSPRTSGMNEQFF
.	TRBJ2-7	.	14	TRBV10-3	TGTGCCATCAGTGAGTCGGGCAGGGCCCACGAGCAGTACTTC	CAISESGRAHEQYF
.	TRBJ2-5	.	13	TRBV24-1	TGTGCCACCAGTGATAAGGGGAAAGAGACCCAGTACTTC	CATSDKGKETQYF
.	TRBJ2-7	.	15	TRBV6-5	TGTGCCAGCAGTTCACCGGGACGGGGGTCCTACGAGCAGTACTTC	CASSSPGRGSYEQYF
.	TRBJ2-1	.	13	TRBV18	TGTGCCAGCTCCTACGGCCAGGGCAATGAGCAGTTCTTC	CASSYGQGNEQFF
.	TRBJ2-7	TRBD1	14	TRBV23-1	TGCGCCAGCGGTCCATCGGGACAGTTCCACGAGCAGTACTTC	CASGPSGQFHEQYF
.	TRBJ2-7	TRBD2	16	TRBV5-6	TGTGCCAGCAGCCCGCCGGGAGGGGTGAGGGCTTACGAGCAGTACTTC	CASSPPGGVRAYEQYF
.	TRBJ1-1	.	15	TRBV15	TGTGCCACCAGCAGAGTTCGGACAGTTTCCACTGAAGCTTTCTTT	CATSRVRTVSTEAFF
.	TRBJ1-3	.	17	TRBV9	TGTGCCAGCAGCGATGGGGTCAGGGCCGCGTCTGGAAACACCATATATTTT	CASSDGVRAASGNTIYF
.	TRBJ2-5	TRBD2	15	TRBV18	TGTGCCAGCTCACAGGAGGACGGGGGAGGGGAGACCCAGTACTTC	CASSQEDGGGETQYF
.	TRBJ1-2	.	14	TRBV27	TGTGCCAGCCGTCGGGGGGTTGGGAACTATGGCTACACCTTC	CASRRGVGNYGYTF
.	TRBJ1-1	.	15	TRBV7-2	TGTGCCAGCAGTTCATCTACAGGAATGAACACTGAAGCTTTCTTT	CASSSSTGMNTEAFF
once	TRBJ2-5	.	18	TRBV12-5	TGTGCTAGTGCCCACTTGAGGGATGGGCAAGCGATGAGTGAGACCCAGTACTTC	CASAHLRDGQAMSETQYF
few	TRBJ2-3	.	15	TRBV15	TGTGCCACCAGCAGAGATTTTAGCAGCACAGATACGCAGTATTTT	CATSRDFSSTDTQYF
.	TRBJ2-1	.	22	TRBV21-1	TGTGCCAGCAGCAAAGGGAAGGCACTAGCGGGAGTAAGATCGAGCTCCTACAATGAGCAGTTCTTC	CASSKGKALAGVRSSSYNEQFF
.	TRBJ2-2	TRBD1	17	TRBV3-1/TRBV3-2	TGTGCCAGCAGCCAAGATTGGGAACAGGGGGCGGTCGGGGAGCTGTTTTTT	CASSQDWEQGAVGELFF
.	TRBJ2-1	.	14	TRBV4-2	TGTGCCAGCAGCCAAGATGTCTTCGACAATGAGCAGTTCTTC	CASSQDVFDNEQFF
.	TRBJ1-5	.	14	TRBV21-1	TGTGCCAGCAGCAAAGAGGAGGCCAATCAGCCCCAGCATTTT	CASSKEEANQPQHF
few	TRBJ1-2	.	13	TRBV27	TGTGCCAGCAGTGGGACTGCCGGCTATGGCTACACCTTC	CASSGTAGYGYTF
.	TRBJ2-6	TRBD1	18	TRBV27	TGTGCCACATGTCCCTTCACAGGGGGCCTGTCTGGGGCCAACGTCCTGACTTTC	CATCPFTGGLSGANVLTF
once	TRBJ1-1	TRBD1	16	TRBV7-2	TGTGCCAGCAGCTTGGACGTATTGTCGATCCGGGACAGGCGGGACTTT	CASSLDVLSIRDRRDF
.	TRBJ2-1	.	12	TRBV25-1	TGTGCCAGCAGTGATCGCAGACTTGAGCAGTTCTTC	CASSDRRLEQFF
once	TRBJ2-1	TRBD2	11	TRBV19	TGTGCCAGTCGACTAGCGGGGGAGCAGTTCTTC	CASRLAGEQFF
.	TRBJ2-7	.	16	TRBV2	TGTGCCAGTTCATTAGGGCGGGGACCCAACAGAGGCGAGCAGTACTTC	CASSLGRGPNRGEQYF
.	TRBJ1-5	TRBD1	16	TRBV19	TGTGCCAGTAGCCTTACACAGGGGCGAAGGGATCAGCCCCAGCATTTT	CASSLTQGRRDQPQHF
.	TRBJ1-2	.	13	TRBV12-3/TRBV12-4	TGTGCCAGCAGTTTAGTACGCGGGAACGGCTACACCTTC	CASSLVRGNGYTF
.	TRBJ1-5	TRBD1	12	TRBV12-3/TRBV12-4	TGTGCCAGCAGAAACAGGGGTCAGCCCCAGCATTTT	CASRNRGQPQHF
few	TRBJ2-2	TRBD1	18	TRBV11-2	TGTGCCAGCAGCTTCCTCTGGGGGGACAGGGGGAACACCGGGGAGCTGTTTTTT	CASSFLWGDRGNTGELFF
.	TRBJ2-5	TRBD2	14	TRBV10-2	TGCGCCAGCAGGGAGCCGGGACTACAAGAGACCCAGTACTTC	CASREPGLQETQYF
.	TRBJ1-1	TRBD1	14	TRBV4-1	TGCGCCAGCAGCCCCGGGACAGTGAACACTGAAGCTTTCTTT	CASSPGTVNTEAFF
once	TRBJ2-7	TRBD1	14	TRBV9	TGTGCCAGCGCCGGGACAGGGGATATCTACGAGCAGTACTTC	CASAGTGDIYEQYF
.	TRBJ1-1	.	13	TRBV7-2	TGTGCCAGCACCCTTAGGGGGACCACTGAAGCTTTCTTT	CASTLRGTTEAFF
.	TRBJ2-1	TRBD2	15	TRBV30	TGTGCCTGGAGTGGGGGACTAGCGGGAGGGAATGAGCAGTTCTTC	CAWSGGLAGGNEQFF
.	TRBJ1-4	TRBD1	17	TRBV25-1	TGTGCCAGCAGTAAAAGACCAGGGGGCGCTTTCGACGAAAAACTGTTTTTT	CASSKRPGGAFDEKLFF
.	TRBJ2-5	TRBD1	14	TRBV12-5	TGTGCTAGTGCCCAACAGGGGGCGCAGAAGACCCAGTACTTC	CASAQQGAQKTQYF
once	TRBJ2-1	.	13	TRBV19	TGTGCCAGTAGTATTTGGCGGGCTAATGAGCAGTTCTTC	CASSIWRANEQFF
.	TRBJ1-1	TRBD1	12	TRBV6-5	TGTGCCAGCAGACGACAGGGGGCGAGGACTTTCTTT	CASRRQGARTFF
few	TRBJ1-4	TRBD1	13	TRBV5-1	TGCGCCAGCAGCTTGGAGACAGGGTGGGAACTGTTTTTT	CASSLETGWELFF